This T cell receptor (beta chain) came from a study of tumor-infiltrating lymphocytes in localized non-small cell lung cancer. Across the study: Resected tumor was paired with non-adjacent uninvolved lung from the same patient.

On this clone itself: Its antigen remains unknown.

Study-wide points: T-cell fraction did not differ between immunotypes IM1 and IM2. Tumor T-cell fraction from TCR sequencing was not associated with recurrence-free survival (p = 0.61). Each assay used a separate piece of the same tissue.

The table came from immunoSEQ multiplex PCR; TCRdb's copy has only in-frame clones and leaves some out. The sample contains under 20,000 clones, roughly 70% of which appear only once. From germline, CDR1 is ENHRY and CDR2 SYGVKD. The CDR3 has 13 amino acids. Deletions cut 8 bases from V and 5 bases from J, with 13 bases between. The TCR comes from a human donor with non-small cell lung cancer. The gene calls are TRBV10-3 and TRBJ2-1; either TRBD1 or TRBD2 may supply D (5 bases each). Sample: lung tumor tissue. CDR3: CAIGPGTHNEQFF. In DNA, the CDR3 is TGTGCCATCGGACCCGGGACCCACAATGAGCAGTTCTTC.